This TCR beta chain was sequenced for a study of Ad26.COV2.S vaccination and SARS-CoV-2 variants. Background on the study: The trial was COV1001 and the donor's arm was Ad26.COV2.S. Into the muscle, Ad26.COV2.S was dosed once or twice, 56 days apart.

Some clones are missing from TCRdb's copy, which holds only in-frame ones; the method was immunoSEQ multiplex PCR. Here the sample spans about 430,000 clones, about 93% being singletons. Treatment described: around 19 received Ad26.COV2.S at low or high dose, single or two shots; roughly five received placebo; per-sample allocation not given. Sampling was done on day 63 after the first vaccine or placebo injection. The junction had 2 bases not matched to a gene; V was cut back by 6 bases and J by 5 bases. Looked up from germline, CDR1 is LNHDA and CDR2 is SQIVND (reference sequence). CDR3 size: 13 residues.

The chain couples TRBV19 to TRBJ2-2; 8 bases are shared with TRBD2. Sequenced material: peripheral blood, taken in a trial of Ad26.COV2.S vaccine versus placebo. This sequence was found in a person aged 18 to 65 who received the Ad26.COV2.S COVID-19 vaccine or a placebo. The CDR3 nucleotides are TGTGCCAGTAGGACGGGGGGGACCGGGGAGCTGTTTTTT. Its protein product is CASRTGGTGELFF. Full variable domain (missing parts from reference TRBV19 and TRBJ2-2): DGGITQSPKYLFRKEGQNVTLSCEQNLNHDAMYWYRQDPGQGLRLIYYSQIVNDFQKGDIAEGYSVSREKKESFPLTVTSAQKNPTAFYLCASRTGGTGELFFGEGSRLTVL.